These 21 T cell receptor beta chains were sequenced from one sample in a study of blood T cell repertoires in COVID-19. TCRdb keeps only in-frame clones here, not all; method: immunoSEQ multiplex PCR. The sample holds fewer than 95,000 clones, 80% to 90% seen once. The sequenced sample consisted of peripheral blood. The receptor source for this set is a man aged 45-65 years with active or convalescent COVID-19.

CDR3 sequence (DNA): TGTGCCAGCAGTTCCAGGTTTTCTGGGGCCAACGTCCTGACTTTC. This translates into CASSSRFSGANVLTF. V is TRBV27 and J is TRBJ2-6; no clear D gene. The CDR3 consists of 15 residues. Trimming removed 4 bases at V and 1 base at J, with 8 bases between. CDR1 is MNHEY, CDR2 SMNVEV, per germline (reference sequence).

V usage is TRBV29-1 and J usage is TRBJ2-7; D perhaps matches TRBD1 (6 bases). Trimming took 8 bases from V and 3 from J, leaving 11 bases between them. Germline-derived CDR1 and CDR2 are SQVTM and ANQGSEA. The CDR3 length is 11 residues. The chain's CDR3 is CSLRDNYEQYF. Here the CDR3 DNA reads TGCAGCCTTCGGGACAACTACGAGCAGTACTTC.

The chain links TRBV5-4 to TRBJ2-5, with a weak D call TRBD2 (5 bases). Trimming took 0 bases from V and 0 from J, leaving 12 bases between them. The length of the CDR3 is 16 residues. Germline V gene data show CDR1 as SGHNT and CDR2 as YYREEE (reference sequence). The CDR3 DNA reads TGTGCCAGCAGCTTGGGGCCTAGCAGATACCAAGAGACCCAGTACTTC. Amino acids: CASSLGPSRYQETQYF.

The chain combines TRBV30 with TRBJ2-5; D not certain. The CDR3 spans 12 residues. Germline V gene sequence: CDR1 GTSNPN, CDR2 SVGIG (reference sequence). Deletions cut 0 bases from V and 5 bases from J, with 7 bases between. DNA of the CDR3: TGTGCCTGGAGTGTAATGCGTGAGACCCAGTACTTC. It encodes CAWSVMRETQYF.

V usage is TRBV7-8 and J usage is TRBJ2-7, with 13 positions matching TRBD2. CDR3 length: 17 residues. Unmatched junction bases numbered 3, after V lost 1 base and J lost 0 bases. CDR1 SGHVS and CDR2 FQNEAQ come from the germline V gene. The CDR3 DNA reads as TGTGCCAGCAGCTTAGGAGGGACTAGCGGGGTCTCCTACGAGCAGTACTTC. It translates to CASSLGGTSGVSYEQYF.

V and J are TRBV27 and TRBJ2-7; 7 positions match TRBD2. This CDR3 spans 14 amino acids. Looked up from germline, CDR1 is MNHEY and CDR2 is SMNVEV (reference sequence). V shed 6 bases, J shed 8 bases, and the junction held 13 bases outside the gene matches. The CDR3 DNA reads as TGTGCCAGCAGACTCGGGGGGAGAGGTACGCAGCAGTACTTC. Amino acids: CASRLGGRGTQQYF.

Written as DNA, the CDR3 is TGTGCCAGCGGTTTCTCTAGCGGGAGGGGGACAGATACGCAGTATTTT. Protein: CASGFSSGRGTDTQYF. The chain links TRBV6-2 or TRBV6-3 to TRBJ2-3; TRBD2 matches 12 bases. Germline V gene lookup returns CDR1 MNHEY and CDR2 SVGEGT. The junction had 9 bases not matched to a gene; V was cut back by 8 bases and J by 3 bases. CDR3 length: 16 amino acids.

The genes are TRBV2 and TRBJ1-4, with 9 nucleotides matching TRBD1. This CDR3 has 12 residues. J was trimmed by 7 bases and V by 6 bases; bases with no gene match: 0. Germline values: CDR1 SNHLY, CDR2 FYNNEI. CDR3 nucleotide sequence: TGTGCCAGCAGGGGACAGGGTGAAAAACTGTTTTTT. This encodes CASRGQGEKLFF.

This clone was detected only once. V usage is TRBV6-2 or TRBV6-3 and J usage is TRBJ2-1; 14 nucleotides line up with TRBD2. This CDR3 is 16 amino acids long. Germline V gives CDR1 MNHEY, CDR2 SVGEGT. The V and J ends lost 2 bases and 10 bases, in that order; junction bases with no gene match: 7. CDR3 coding DNA: TGTGCCAGCAGTTACGCTGGACTAGCGGGGGGAAGGGAGCAGTTCTTC. This sequence encodes CASSYAGLAGGREQFF.

The chain links TRBV28 to TRBJ1-6; TRBD1 aligns across 7 bases. The CDR3 spans 15 residues. CDR1 MDHEN and CDR2 SYDVKM come from the germline V gene. V lost 3 bases and J lost 8; bases outside the gene matches: 7. CDR3 nucleotides: TGTGCCAGCAGTTTCCCGACAGGGTATGATTCACCCCTCCACTTT. Translated, it gives CASSFPTGYDSPLHF.

This clone was recorded many times. The rearrangement uses TRBV4-1 and TRBJ1-5; possibly TRBD1 for D (5 bases). Germline CDR1 MGHRA, CDR2 YSYEKL. Trimming took 0 bases from V and 1 from J, leaving 7 bases between them. The CDR3 is 15 amino acids. For the CDR3, the DNA is TGCGCCAGCAGCCAAGAGCCAGGGAGCAATCAGCCCCAGCATTTT. This gives the protein CASSQEPGSNQPQHF.

The V call is TRBV6-2 or TRBV6-3, the J call TRBJ2-2; a possible D gene is TRBD1 (7 bases). Trimming cost V 6 bases and J 3 bases, with 23 bases left between them. The CDR3 has 18 amino acids. The germline CDR1 and CDR2 sequences are MNHEY and SVGEGT. The CDR3 DNA sequence: TGTGCCAGCAGCTCCCGACTAGGGGGCCAGGTACACACCGGGGAGCTGTTTTTT. Its translation is CASSSRLGGQVHTGELFF.

This clone was seen just once. The chain uses TRBV19 and TRBJ2-7; TRBD1 matches 11 bases. The CDR3 contains 16 residues. The V gene end was trimmed by 8 bases and the J gene end by 5 bases; junction bases not matched to a gene: 14. CDR1 and CDR2 (germline): LNHDA, SQIVND (reference sequence). The CDR3 DNA reads TGTGCCAGTTCCCCCTCGGTAGGGACAGGGGGTGACGAGCAGTACTTC. This codes for CASSPSVGTGGDEQYF.

The V and J genes are TRBV19 and TRBJ1-2; 8 bases map to TRBD1. Germline values: CDR1 LNHDA, CDR2 SQIVND (reference sequence). J lost 2 bases, V lost 4 bases, and 3 bases had no gene match. This CDR3 has 14 amino acids. This CDR3 is CASSRDRINYGYTF. The DNA of the CDR3 is TGTGCCAGTAGTAGGGACAGGATAAACTATGGCTACACCTTC.

The rearrangement uses TRBV6-2 or TRBV6-3 and TRBJ2-2; D call uncertain. Between the trimmed V and J ends, which lost 0 bases and 0 bases, there was a span of 8 bases. This CDR3 has 16 amino acids. Germline-derived CDR1 and CDR2 are MNHEY and SVGEGT. The CDR3 loop reads CASSYSRRSNTGELFF. In DNA, the CDR3 is TGTGCCAGCAGTTACTCGCGGAGATCGAACACCGGGGAGCTGTTTTTT.

This sequence joins TRBV29-1 and TRBJ2-1; 8 nucleotides match TRBD1. The CDR3 consists of 14 residues. V was pared by 4 bases and J by 5 bases, with 7 bases of the junction left unmatched. Germline V CDR1 and CDR2: SQVTM, ANQGSEA. Here the CDR3 reads CSVGWTGRDNEQFF. In nucleotides, the CDR3 is TGCAGCGTTGGGTGGACAGGGCGGGACAATGAGCAGTTCTTC.

The V call is TRBV19, the J call TRBJ2-5; possible D gene TRBD2, 7 bases. The germline V gene has CDR1 LNHDA and CDR2 SQIVND (reference sequence). V lost 2 bases and J lost 5, with 15 bases in between. This CDR3 is built from 15 residues. Here the CDR3 DNA reads TGTGCCAGTAGTATAAGGCAACAGGGAGGGGAGACCCAGTACTTC. It encodes CASSIRQQGGETQYF.

This chain uses TRBV19 with TRBJ1-1, with D possibly matching TRBD1 (5 bases). Germline V gives CDR1 LNHDA, CDR2 SQIVND (reference sequence). Trimming removed 6 bases from V and 1 base from J, with 15 bases in between. This CDR3 region has 15 residues. CDR3 protein: CASSPTGRANTEAFF. CDR3 DNA: TGTGCCAGTAGCCCCACTGGCAGGGCGAACACTGAAGCTTTCTTT.

The chain combines TRBV11-2 with TRBJ1-2; D remains ambiguous. The CDR3 contains 15 residues. CDR1 SGHAT and CDR2 FQNNGV come from the germline V gene. The V gene lost 0 bases and the J gene lost 4 bases, with 12 bases spanning the gap. CDR3 sequence: CASSLEVFWSYGYTF. In nucleotides, the CDR3 is TGTGCCAGCAGCTTAGAGGTTTTTTGGAGCTATGGCTACACCTTC.

The gene calls are TRBV24-1 and TRBJ1-2, with a possible D match to TRBD1 (6 bases). Germline-derived CDR1 and CDR2 are KGHDR and SFDVKD. The V and J ends lost 5 bases and 4 bases respectively, with 7 bases between them. CDR3 length equals 12 residues. This CDR3 is CATSGTAYGYTF. Written as DNA, the CDR3 is TGTGCCACCAGTGGGACAGCCTATGGCTACACCTTC.

The chain uses TRBV10-3 and TRBJ1-2; D call uncertain. The germline gives CDR1 ENHRY, CDR2 SYGVKD. The CDR3 contains 14 residues. V gave up 0 bases and J gave up 4 bases, with 9 bases separating them. Here the CDR3 reads CAISESTVSYGYTF. In DNA form, the CDR3 reads TGTGCCATCAGTGAGTCTACAGTTTCCTATGGCTACACCTTC.